This record looks at one TCR beta chain sequence and its context. Its antigen is still unknown. There are no base qualities to consult, and no much larger clone falls within one base. Trimming costs V 2 bases and J 3 bases, and their ends lie 11 bases apart. The CDR3, cysteine through phenylalanine, is 15 amino acids long. Only the CDR3 DNA is retained, 45 bases long and in frame from the first base. For CDR1 and CDR2, the germline V gene lists SGHTA and FQGNSA. The record originates from a study of CD8+ T cells in alopecia areata (dated by TCRdb to the late 2010s). Concerning the study at large: High-throughput TCRbeta sequencing was used to examine T cell clonal expansion in alopecia areata in both the C3H/HeJ mouse model and human patients. RNA was obtained with the PAXgene miRNA kit for fixed scalp, the miRNeasy kit for PBMCs, and the RNeasy kit for mouse skin. TCRbeta CDR3 regions were amplified by immunoSEQ multiplex PCR using 35 Vbeta forward and 13 Jbeta reverse primers. Human TCRbeta sequencing covered scalp tissue and sorted CD4+ and CD8+ peripheral blood T cells from patchy and totalis/universalis alopecia areata patients and healthy controls. Clonality in the scalp was compared among normal scalp (n=4), patchy alopecia areata scalp (n=8), and alopecia totalis/universalis scalp (n=8).

The library was built by means of the immunoSEQ multiplex PCR assay. RNA was extracted from all samples and reverse transcribed into cDNA as template for TCR sequencing. SuperScript III was used to make first-strand cDNA, primed with a 2:1 mix of oligo-dT and random hexamers. A synthetic immune receptor repertoire was used to assess amplification bias, and residual bias was removed computationally. Turning to the authors' computational methods: After raw reads were preprocessed to remove errors, the CDR3 was defined following IMGT conventions as running from the conserved cysteine to phenylalanine. To get clonality, Shannon entropy was normalized by log2 of the number of productive unique TCRs and the result was subtracted from 1. Scalp TCRbeta sequences were cross-referenced with sorted blood CD4 and CD8 repertoires so that the CD4 or CD8 identity of scalp clones could be inferred. Here the immuneACCESS table is served through TCRdb, limited to in-frame sequences with V and J called. Missing clones are a known gap in these copies; in checked studies unresolved V genes cover under half, and the rest lacks a known reason. V and J calls and clone size are copied from that table; D and trimming were computed from the DNA. This sample comprises about 120,000 clones, about 60% of them detected only once. The biggest ten clones account for around 2.8% of the sample.

Results and caveats for the whole study, not just this receptor: Scalp TCR repertoire analysis is complicated because resident alphabeta T cells in normal human skin are also sequenced, whereas mouse skin is dominated by gammadelta T cells. Compared with normal scalp, lesional scalp had higher clonality and more expanded CD8+ clones, particularly in alopecia totalis/universalis, a pattern that suggests antigenic drive. Shared TCR sequences between patients were less evident than in mice, which may be partly attributable to HLA diversity in the patient population.

PBMCs were isolated by density centrifugation and stained for CD3, CD4 and CD8, and CD4+ and CD8+ T cells were sorted on a FACSAria. Scalp biopsies and blood samples were obtained from unaffected controls. This sequence was found in a human donor in good health. The rearranged chain carries TRBV7-2 and TRBJ2-4; possibly the D gene is TRBD1, per 5 matching bases. The sequencing input was CD4+ T cells sorted from blood. In nucleotide form, the sequence is TGTGCCAGCAGCTTACTTCTTGACAGCAAAAACATTCAGTACTTC. Translated, it reads CASSLLLDSKNIQYF.